This TCR beta chain is drawn from a study of PD-1 blockade in mismatch repair-deficient tumors. Findings and caveats of the study: Tumor-resident clones, often undetectable pretreatment in blood, expanded then contracted after pembrolizumab.

Of note for this clone: The antigen is not known.

Sequencing used immunoSEQ multiplex PCR; TCRdb keeps in-frame clones, though not all of them. Here the sample spans approximately 120,000 clones, around 86% being singletons. PCR or immunohistochemistry showed mismatch repair deficiency in every enrolled patient. TCR sequencing covered three patients who responded to pembrolizumab. This TCR was sampled from an adult with mismatch repair-deficient cancer. The sequenced sample was peripheral blood, obtained 44 weeks after starting pembrolizumab.

The DNA of the CDR3 is TGTGCCAGCAGCGTCGGAGAGCAGTATGGCTACACCTTC. It translates to CASSVGEQYGYTF. J is TRBJ1-2 and V is TRBV9; D unresolved. The CDR3 contains 13 residues. The V gene lost 2 bases and the J gene lost 5 bases, with 10 bases spanning the gap. Germline V gives CDR1 SGDLS, CDR2 YYNGEE.